This T cell receptor beta chain was found in a study of cytomegalovirus exposure and HLA in healthy donors. General observations from the study: The authors listed roughly 150 TCR beta chains as cytomegalovirus-associated. Reported results showed that the classifier diagnosed cytomegalovirus status with high specificity and sensitivity. The authors assumed roughly uniform sequencing depth across donors for presence/absence analyses.

For this clone: Its antigen is as yet unknown.

The primer mix had 60 Vbeta and 13 Jbeta primers. The repertoire was sequenced with immunoSEQ multiplex PCR; TCRdb's copy has only in-frame clones and lacks some. This sample has 150,000 or so clones, with 65% to 85% found just once. There are 13 residues in the CDR3. Germline lookup yields CDR1 SNHLY and CDR2 FYNNEI. V was clipped by 9 bases and J by 8 bases; unmatched bases: 10. The sequenced sample consisted of PBMCs. The chain uses TRBV2 and TRBJ1-2; 9 bases are shared with TRBD1. The receptor was isolated from a man over 45 in good health and CMV-seronegative. CDR3: CARSDRGQFGYTF. The DNA for the CDR3 is TGTGCCAGGTCGGACAGGGGTCAATTCGGCTACACCTTC.